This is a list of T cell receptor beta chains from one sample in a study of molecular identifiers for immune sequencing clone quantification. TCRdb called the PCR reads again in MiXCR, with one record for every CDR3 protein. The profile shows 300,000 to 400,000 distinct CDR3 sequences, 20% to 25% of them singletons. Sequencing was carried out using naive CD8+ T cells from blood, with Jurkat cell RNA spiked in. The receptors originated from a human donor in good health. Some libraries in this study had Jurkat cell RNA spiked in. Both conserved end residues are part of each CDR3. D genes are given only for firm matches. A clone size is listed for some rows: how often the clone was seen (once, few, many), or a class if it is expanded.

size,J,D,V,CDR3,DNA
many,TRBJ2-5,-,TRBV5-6,CASSFVRFGETQYF,TGTGCCAGCAGCTTTGTACGGTTCGGAGAGACCCAGTACTTC
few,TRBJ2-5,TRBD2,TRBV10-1,CASSESREGGIKTQYF,TGCGCCAGCAGTGAGTCGAGGGAGGGCGGTATAAAGACCCAGTACTTC
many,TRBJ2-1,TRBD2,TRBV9,CASSVGRGGYNEQFF,TGTGCCAGCAGCGTGGGGCGGGGGGGGTACAATGAGCAGTTCTTC
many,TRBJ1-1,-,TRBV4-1,CASSQVLGGFTEAFF,TGCGCCAGCAGCCAAGTCCTTGGGGGATTCACTGAAGCTTTCTTT
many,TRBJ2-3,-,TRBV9,CASSQDTGLSTDTQYF,TGTGCCAGCAGCCAGGACACGGGGCTCAGTACAGATACGCAGTATTTT
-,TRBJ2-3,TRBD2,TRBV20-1,CSAREGLAGGRPITDTQYF,TGCAGTGCTAGAGAAGGACTAGCGGGGGGACGGCCAATCACAGATACGCAGTATTTT
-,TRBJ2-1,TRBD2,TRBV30,CAWSGGLAGNNFYNEQFF,TGTGCCTGGAGTGGGGGACTAGCGGGTAATAACTTCTACAATGAGCAGTTCTTC
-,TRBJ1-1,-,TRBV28,CACSLLHGAGNTEAFF,TGTGCCTGCAGTTTATTACACGGGGCCGGGAACACTGAAGCTTTCTTT
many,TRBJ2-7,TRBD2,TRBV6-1,CASSASGTIFHEQYF,TGTGCCAGCAGTGCCTCCGGGACTATATTCCACGAGCAGTACTTC
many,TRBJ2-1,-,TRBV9,CASSTGWAGNEQFF,TGTGCCAGCAGCACAGGGTGGGCTGGGAATGAGCAGTTCTTC
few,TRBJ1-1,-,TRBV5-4,CASRGGENTEAFF,TGTGCCAGCCGGGGAGGGGAGAACACTGAAGCTTTCTTT
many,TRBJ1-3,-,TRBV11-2,CASNGGSYSGNTIYF,TGTGCCAGCAATGGGGGCAGTTACTCTGGAAACACCATATATTTT
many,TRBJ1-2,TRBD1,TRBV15,CATSSPGTGANYGYTF,TGTGCCACCAGCAGTCCTGGGACAGGAGCTAACTATGGCTACACCTTC
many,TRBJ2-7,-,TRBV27,CASSPSPATYEQYF,TGTGCCAGCAGCCCTTCCCCGGCAACCTACGAGCAGTACTTC
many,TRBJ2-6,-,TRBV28,CASSKTGFAGANVLTF,TGTGCCAGCAGTAAGACAGGCTTCGCCGGGGCCAACGTCCTGACTTTC
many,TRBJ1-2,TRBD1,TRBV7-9,CASSPQSGTGSHGYTF,TGTGCCAGCAGCCCGCAATCCGGGACAGGGTCCCATGGCTACACCTTC
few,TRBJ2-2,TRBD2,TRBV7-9,CASSPTSGGVTGELFF,TGTGCCAGCAGCCCTACTAGCGGGGGTGTCACCGGGGAGCTGTTTTTT
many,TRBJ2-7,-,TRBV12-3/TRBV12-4,CASSLIGAGHEQYF,TGTGCCAGCAGTTTAATCGGTGCTGGGCACGAGCAGTACTTC
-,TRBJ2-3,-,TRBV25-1,CASSEWEDISTDTQYF,TGTGCCAGCAGTGAATGGGAAGATATTTCCACAGATACGCAGTATTTT